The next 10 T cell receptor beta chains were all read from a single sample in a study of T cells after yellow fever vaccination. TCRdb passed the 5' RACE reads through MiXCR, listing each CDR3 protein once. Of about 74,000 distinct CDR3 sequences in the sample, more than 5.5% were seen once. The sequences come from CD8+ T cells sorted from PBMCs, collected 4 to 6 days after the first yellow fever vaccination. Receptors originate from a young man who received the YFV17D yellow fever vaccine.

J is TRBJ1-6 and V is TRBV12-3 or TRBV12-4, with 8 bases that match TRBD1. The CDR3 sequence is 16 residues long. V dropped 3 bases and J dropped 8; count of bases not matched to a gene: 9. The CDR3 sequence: CASSLEGTGPDSPLHF. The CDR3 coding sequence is TGTGCCAGCAGTTTGGAGGGGACAGGACCCGATTCACCCCTCCACTTT.

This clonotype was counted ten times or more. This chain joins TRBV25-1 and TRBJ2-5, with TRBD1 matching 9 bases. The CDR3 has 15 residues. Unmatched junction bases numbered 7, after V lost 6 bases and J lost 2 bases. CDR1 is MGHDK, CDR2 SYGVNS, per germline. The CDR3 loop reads CASREGTGQQETQYF. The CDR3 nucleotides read TGTGCCAGCAGGGAGGGGACAGGGCAACAAGAGACCCAGTACTTC.

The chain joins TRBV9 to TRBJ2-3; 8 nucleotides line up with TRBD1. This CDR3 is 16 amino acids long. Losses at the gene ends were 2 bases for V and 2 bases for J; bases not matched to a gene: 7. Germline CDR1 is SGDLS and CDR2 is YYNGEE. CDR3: CASSVGQALLTDTQYF. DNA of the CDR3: TGTGCCAGCAGCGTGGGACAGGCCTTGCTCACAGATACGCAGTATTTT.

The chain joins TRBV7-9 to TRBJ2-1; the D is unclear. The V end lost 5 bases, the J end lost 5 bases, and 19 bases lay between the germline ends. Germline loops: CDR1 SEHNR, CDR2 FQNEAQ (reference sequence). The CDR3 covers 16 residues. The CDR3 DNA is TGTGCCAGCAGCCACGAAGGACGTAAGTTACACAATGAGCAGTTCTTC. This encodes CASSHEGRKLHNEQFF.

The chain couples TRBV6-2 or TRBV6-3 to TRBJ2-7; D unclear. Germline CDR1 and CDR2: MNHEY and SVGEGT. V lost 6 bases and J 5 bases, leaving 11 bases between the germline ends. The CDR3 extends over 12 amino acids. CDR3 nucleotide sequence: TGTGCCAGCAGCCACGGTAGGGACGAGCAGTACGTC. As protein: CASSHGRDEQYV.

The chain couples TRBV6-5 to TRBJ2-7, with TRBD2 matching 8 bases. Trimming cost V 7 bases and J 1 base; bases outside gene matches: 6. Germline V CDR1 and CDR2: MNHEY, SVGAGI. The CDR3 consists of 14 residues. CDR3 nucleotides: TGTGCCAGCAATCCCCGGGGGGGGTCCTACGAGCAGTACGTC. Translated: CASNPRGGSYEQYV.

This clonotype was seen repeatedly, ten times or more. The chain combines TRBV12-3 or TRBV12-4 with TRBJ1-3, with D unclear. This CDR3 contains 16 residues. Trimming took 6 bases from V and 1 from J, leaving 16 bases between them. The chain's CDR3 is CASSSPSEDSGNTIYF. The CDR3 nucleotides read TGTGCCAGCAGCTCCCCCTCGGAAGATTCTGGAAACACCATATATTTT.

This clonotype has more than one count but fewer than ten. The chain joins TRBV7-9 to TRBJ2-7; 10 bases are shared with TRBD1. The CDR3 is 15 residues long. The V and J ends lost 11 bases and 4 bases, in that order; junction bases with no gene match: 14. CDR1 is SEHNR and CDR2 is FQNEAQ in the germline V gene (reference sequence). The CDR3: CAVETTGTGEYEQYF. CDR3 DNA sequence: TGTGCCGTTGAGACCACCGGGACAGGGGAATACGAGCAGTACTTC. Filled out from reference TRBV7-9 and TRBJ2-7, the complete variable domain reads DTGVSQNPRHKITKRGQNVTFRCDPISEHNRLYWYRQTLGQGPEFLTYFQNEAQLEKSRLLSDRFSAERPKGSFSTLEIQRTEQGDSAMYLCAVETTGTGEYEQYFGPGTRLTVT.

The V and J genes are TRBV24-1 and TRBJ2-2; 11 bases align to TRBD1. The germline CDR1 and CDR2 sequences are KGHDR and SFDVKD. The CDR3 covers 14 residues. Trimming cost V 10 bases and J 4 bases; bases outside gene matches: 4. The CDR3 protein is CATSGTGGTGELFF. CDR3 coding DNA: TGTGCCACTTCCGGGACAGGGGGCACCGGGGAGCTGTTTTTT.

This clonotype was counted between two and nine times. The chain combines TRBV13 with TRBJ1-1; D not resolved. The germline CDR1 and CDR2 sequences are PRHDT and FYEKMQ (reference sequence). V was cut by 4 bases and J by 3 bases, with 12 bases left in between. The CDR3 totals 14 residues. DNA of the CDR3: TGTGCCAGCAGCTCCCCGGGGTCCCACACTGAAGCTTTCTTT. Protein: CASSSPGSHTEAFF.